The sequence of this T cell receptor (beta chain) was determined in a study of memory CD4+ T cells and cytomegalovirus serostatus. Study results and caveats: Median bootstrapped AUC for CMV status was about 0.94 originally, 0.75 to 0.91 US-trained.

CDR1 is SQVTM, CDR2 ANQGSEA, per germline. CDR3 length: 15 amino acids. Trimming removed 7 bases from V and 0 bases from J, with 15 bases in between. Here immunoSEQ multiplex PCR was the method, and the copy in TCRdb shows in-frame clones only, minus some. Of about 41,000 clones in the sample, about 79% were seen once. The sort gate was single viable CD3+CD4+CD8-CD45RO+ cells for memory CD4+ T cells. About this clone: Its antigen is not known.

The sample comprised memory CD4+ T cells from blood. This receptor was obtained from an adult in good health and CMV-seronegative. V is TRBV29-1 and J is TRBJ2-2, with D uncertain. CDR3: CSAAEPVPNTGELFF. CDR3 coding DNA: TGCAGCGCTGCGGAACCTGTCCCGAACACCGGGGAGCTGTTTTTT.